The 23 T cell receptor beta chains given below trace back to one sample, sequenced in a study of read filtering for tumor transcriptome and immune sequencing. The library was built from about 0.4 ug RNA with molecular barcoded adaptors for alpha/delta and beta/gamma chains. TCRdb processed the reads anew with MiXCR; each CDR3 protein has one entry. The sample has approximately 60,000 distinct CDR3 sequences, 20% to 25% seen once. Sequencing was carried out using a population of CD138-negative cells sorted from bone marrow. The receptor set was obtained from a donor at least 40 years old with multiple myeloma.

CDR3 sequence reads: CASRSGQGDWETQYF. The CDR3 coding sequence is TGTGCCAGCAGATCCGGACAGGGGGATTGGGAGACCCAGTACTTC. The chain is built from TRBV12-3 or TRBV12-4 and TRBJ2-5, with 10 nucleotides matching TRBD1. Trimming removed 6 bases from V and 5 bases from J; junction bases left unmatched: 9. CDR3 length equals 15 residues.

This clonotype has at least ten counts. The rearrangement joins TRBV20-1 to TRBJ2-3, with a possible D match to TRBD2 (5 bases). CDR1 and CDR2 (germline): DFQATT, SNEGSKA (reference sequence). The V end lost 3 bases, the J end lost 1 base, and 11 bases lay between the germline ends. The CDR3 consists of 14 residues. The CDR3 protein is CSARVSEGTDTQYF. CDR3 coding DNA: TGCAGTGCTAGGGTCTCGGAGGGCACAGATACGCAGTATTTT.

A few counts support this clonotype. The chain employs TRBV15 and TRBJ2-7; TRBD1 might be the D (5 bases). The germline gives CDR1 LNHNV, CDR2 YYDKDF (reference sequence). V was shortened by 8 bases and J by 0 bases, with 17 bases between the two germline ends. The CDR3 is 15 residues long. CDR3 in amino acids: CATRLAPDSSYEQYF. The CDR3 nucleotides are TGTGCCACCCGATTAGCCCCCGACAGCTCCTACGAGCAGTACTTC.

In its sample, this clonotype was seen many times. V and J are TRBV29-1 and TRBJ1-1, with D perhaps matching TRBD1 (5 bases). The CDR3 has 14 amino acids. V shed 2 bases and J shed 0 bases, with 10 bases lying between them. CDR1 is SQVTM and CDR2 is ANQGSEA in the germline V gene. The CDR3 DNA sequence: TGCAGCGTTGAACTCGGGGCCATGAACACTGAAGCTTTCTTT. Translated, it gives CSVELGAMNTEAFF.

This clonotype showed up many times. The rearrangement joins TRBV6-6 to TRBJ2-7, with 7 bases fitting TRBD2. This CDR3 has 13 residues. The V gene's germline CDR1 is MNHNY and CDR2 SVGAGI (reference sequence). Trimming cost V 9 bases and J 6 bases; bases outside gene matches: 11. CDR3 loop: CASRVGGRVEQYF. In DNA form, the CDR3 reads TGTGCCAGTCGGGTGGGCGGGAGAGTCGAGCAGTACTTC.

This clonotype was seen repeatedly, ten times or more. The gene calls are TRBV6-1 and TRBJ2-7; D gene ambiguous. This CDR3 has 15 residues. The V gene's germline CDR1 is MNHNS and CDR2 SASEGT. V was trimmed by 1 base and J by 5 bases, leaving 15 bases between them. In DNA form, the CDR3 reads TGTGCCAGCAGTGAAGATTCGGCTAGTTGGGACGAGCAGTACTTC. Amino acids: CASSEDSASWDEQYF.

This clonotype was detected ten times or more. The rearrangement links TRBV28 to TRBJ2-2; D uncertain. Germline CDR1 is MDHEN and CDR2 is SYDVKM. The CDR3 extends over 16 amino acids. The ends were cut back, 7 bases at V and 1 base at J, with 16 bases in the middle. The CDR3 bases are TGTGCCAGCAAACAGAGTACGCAGATGAACACCGGGGAGCTGTTTTTT. This sequence encodes CASKQSTQMNTGELFF.

This clonotype was recorded a few times. The CDR3 nucleotides read TGTGCCAGCAGCCGGGCCAGGGTAGGGGAGCAGTACTTC. This encodes CASSRARVGEQYF. The genes are TRBV11-2 and TRBJ2-7; tentatively, D is TRBD1 (5 bases). Germline V lookup: CDR1 SGHAT, CDR2 FQNNGV. The CDR3 runs to 13 residues. V lost 5 bases and J lost 7, with 15 bases in between.

This clonotype was detected ten times or more. The chain is built from TRBV12-3 or TRBV12-4 and TRBJ1-6, with 9 positions matching TRBD1. The CDR3 is 15 residues long. V shed 6 bases, J shed 7 bases, and the junction held 7 bases outside the gene matches. The CDR3 nucleotides read TGTGCCAGCAGCCCTCGACAGGGGGGAAATTCACCCCTCCACTTT. It encodes CASSPRQGGNSPLHF.

This clonotype was found many times. This chain links TRBV30 with TRBJ2-1; D is unclear. CDR1 and CDR2 (germline): GTSNPN, SVGIG (reference sequence). This CDR3 contains 13 residues. Trimming left V 2 bases short and J 9 bases short, with 14 bases between. DNA of the CDR3: TGTGCCTGGAGTCGGATGGCGTATGTTGAGCAGTTCTTC. Translation: CAWSRMAYVEQFF.

This clonotype appeared a single time. Since a much larger clone is just one base distant, this may be a read error. This rearrangement joins TRBV12-3 or TRBV12-4 to TRBJ2-2; D is unresolved. There are 11 residues in the CDR3. V was shortened by 6 bases and J by 6 bases, with 5 bases between the two germline ends. The CDR3 bases are TGTGCCAGCAGACGTGCCGGGGAGCTGTTTTTT. Its translation is CASRRAGELFF.

The V call is TRBV3-1, the J call TRBJ1-1; perhaps TRBD1 as D (5 bases). CDR3 length: 12 amino acids. Trimming cost V 7 bases and J 7 bases, with 13 bases left between them. Per germline, CDR1 LGHDT and CDR2 YNNKEL (reference sequence). The DNA of the CDR3 is TGTGCCAGCAAAAATGAGGGGAATGAAGCTTTCTTT. Protein: CASKNEGNEAFF.

J is TRBJ2-3 and V is TRBV20-1, with D tentatively TRBD2 (6 bases). The CDR3 loop spans 17 amino acids. V was cut by 4 bases and J by 1 base, with 21 bases left in between. Germline V gene data show CDR1 as DFQATT and CDR2 as SNEGSKA (reference sequence). The CDR3 loop is CSAIAEVRRWGTDTQYF. DNA of the CDR3: TGCAGTGCTATAGCGGAAGTCCGACGGTGGGGCACAGATACGCAGTATTTT.

About this clonotype: The junction differs from germline at one of its ends, possibly a read error. The gene calls are TRBV9 and TRBJ1-1; possible D gene TRBD1, 5 bases. CDR1 SGDLS and CDR2 YYNGEE come from the germline V gene. The CDR3 runs to 15 residues. CDR3 in DNA: TGTGCCAGCAGCCCTAGGGGACTGATGAACACTGAGGCTCTCTTT. Residues: CASSPRGLMNTEALF.

Points on this clonotype: A read error is possible here, since a much larger clone lies one base away. V usage is TRBV11-3 and J usage is TRBJ2-5; D remains unclear. Deletions cut 11 bases from V and 0 bases from J, with 13 bases between. This CDR3 spans 13 amino acids. Germline V gives CDR1 SGHNT, CDR2 YENEEA. The CDR3 DNA is TGTGCCGGCACGCCAGAGAACCAAGAGACCCAGTACTTC. It yields the protein CAGTPENQETQYF.

The chain carries TRBV28 and TRBJ2-6; D remains ambiguous. CDR1 and CDR2 (germline): MDHEN, SYDVKM. The V end was cut by 6 bases, the J end by 4 bases, with 7 bases between. This CDR3 comprises 13 residues. Here the CDR3 DNA reads TGTGCCAGCAGGCCCGGAGGGGCCAACGTCCTGACTTTC. The encoded protein is CASRPGGANVLTF.

The chain carries TRBV29-1 and TRBJ2-1; D gene uncertain. Germline V gives CDR1 SQVTM, CDR2 ANQGSEA. The CDR3 consists of 14 residues. Trimming took 7 bases from V and 0 from J, leaving 13 bases between them. CDR3 nucleotide sequence: TGCAGCGCGAGGCAACTGAGCTCCTACAATGAGCAGTTCTTC. Protein: CSARQLSSYNEQFF.

This clonotype has a count of ten or more. The chain joins TRBV7-2 to TRBJ2-1; possible D gene TRBD2, 6 bases. Trimming left V 3 bases short and J 0 bases short, with 12 bases between. This CDR3 is 16 amino acids long. Looked up from germline, CDR1 is SGHTA and CDR2 is FQGNSA. CDR3 sequence reads: CASSFSGVLSYNEQFF. The DNA of the CDR3 is TGTGCCAGCAGCTTCTCGGGAGTACTCTCCTACAATGAGCAGTTCTTC.

The sample holds many counts of this clonotype. The V call is TRBV3-1, the J call TRBJ2-1; perhaps TRBD2 as D (6 bases). Germline CDR1 is LGHDT and CDR2 is YNNKEL (reference sequence). CDR3 length: 13 amino acids. The V end was cut by 7 bases, the J end by 6 bases, with 13 bases between. CDR3 coding DNA: TGTGCCAGCAATACCGGGAGTACCAATGAGCAGTTCTTC. Translating it yields CASNTGSTNEQFF.

This clonotype was recorded at least ten times. The CDR3: CASSQERGGYASRPSNEKLFF. CDR3 nucleotides: TGTGCCAGCAGCCAAGAACGAGGGGGATATGCCTCCCGACCGAGTAATGAAAAACTGTTTTTT. The chain is built from TRBV4-2 and TRBJ1-4, with a weak D call TRBD1 (6 bases). V lost 0 bases, J lost 4 bases, and 27 bases lay in between. The length of the CDR3 is 21 residues. Germline CDR1 and CDR2: LGHNA and YNFKEQ.

This clonotype was observed at least ten times. V and J are TRBV6-1 and TRBJ2-6, with D perhaps TRBD1 (6 bases). Germline loops: CDR1 MNHNS, CDR2 SASEGT. The V and J ends lost 6 bases and 4 bases respectively, with 13 bases between them. The CDR3 has 15 amino acids. DNA of the CDR3: TGTGCCAGCAGGGAAACAGGGTCAGGGGCCAACGTCCTGACTTTC. It translates to CASRETGSGANVLTF.

This clonotype was recorded many times. V gene TRBV6-5 combines with J gene TRBJ2-3; a possible D gene is TRBD2 (6 bases). V was trimmed by 6 bases and J by 0 bases, leaving 16 bases between them. CDR1 and CDR2 (germline): MNHEY, SVGAGI. The CDR3 runs 16 residues. The CDR3 loop is CASSPGGSTSTDTQYF. CDR3 sequence (DNA): TGTGCCAGCAGCCCCGGGGGATCTACTAGCACAGATACGCAGTATTTT.

This clonotype occurred many times. The chain employs TRBV2 and TRBJ2-1; D may be TRBD1 (6 bases). The CDR3 runs 13 residues. V was pared by 10 bases and J by 5 bases, with 15 bases between. The germline V gene has CDR1 SNHLY and CDR2 FYNNEI. CDR3 protein: CATIRDIDNEQFF. CDR3 coding DNA: TGTGCCACAATCCGGGACATTGACAATGAGCAGTTCTTC.